This T cell receptor (beta chain) was sequenced in a study of cytomegalovirus exposure and HLA in healthy donors (dated by TCRdb to about 2017). For the study in its entirety: An earlier analysis of 587 of the donors reported 276 Gb of sequence data and 95 million to 140 million unique TCR beta sequences obtained from around 190 million T cells. An early release covering about 600 HLA-typed donors comprised about 300 gigabases of sequencing data and some 79 million unique TCR sequences. The genetic ancestry cluster associated with self-reported Caucasian donors included over 80% of the roughly 400 genotyped donors. The aim of the study was to test whether cataloging public T cell receptors could identify signatures of past pathogen exposure. Using immunosequencing, the study profiled T cell repertoires from 640 or so subjects and related those repertoires to cytomegalovirus serostatus. Besides the first cohort of 666 subjects, a separate validation cohort made up of about 120 different subjects was used. To predict cytomegalovirus infection status, the study brought together high-throughput TCR immunosequencing, statistical association of individual TCRs with disease status, and machine learning. A later analysis re-examined previously published TCR beta repertoires from more than 650 donors and added high-resolution HLA genotyping to investigate patterns of TCR occurrence. The later analysis used no new phenotypic data to find candidate immune exposures, relying instead on TCR beta sequences and their occurrence across donors. To decide whether each TCR beta V gene segment behaved as functional or pseudogenic, an earlier analysis of nearly 600 of the donors relied on high-throughput TCR beta sequencing. Donor age, sex, ethnicity and CMV serostatus were compiled together with the repertoire data. In a later genetic analysis, genome-wide SNP genotypes for about 65% of the roughly 670 donors were used, and that subset was treated as a discovery cohort. Every repertoire in the discovery cohort had been generated on one and the same sequencing platform. HLA typing covered class I and class II loci at four-digit resolution. Typing coverage differed by locus: A, B, C, DRB1 and DQB1 were typed in about 629-630 donors, DQA1 in 500 to 550, DPA1 in 606, and DPB1 in 472. Four to six DR-DQ haplotypes were handled as single units for association and clustering because linkage in the cohort was strong. Among approximately 370 genotyped donors of the cohort, an average of roughly 230,000 unique TCR beta nucleotide sequences was sequenced per donor, of which about 18% were non-productive. The full study reports these points: A total of 164 TCR beta chains were listed by the study as associated with cytomegalovirus. A later analysis found that HLA-associated TCR beta chains were more clonally expanded and had lower generation probabilities than equally common non-associated chains. In a later analysis, 16,951 TCR beta sequences were associated with specific HLA alleles at a false discovery rate of 0.05. According to a later genetic analysis, donors in an Asian-associated ancestry cluster had fewer N-insertions in productive TCRs than the approximately 650-donor mean. V-gene and J-gene trimming of TCR beta chains was associated with a missense DCLRE1C variant in a later genetic analysis, and the association was replicated in an independent cohort. According to a later analysis, parvovirus B19, influenza, CMV and Epstein-Barr virus appeared linked to several top co-occurrence clusters. CMV serostatus was the only immune exposure information available for the cohort. HLA typing was unavailable for some donors at each locus, so association tests used only the typed subset. The authors suggested that the approach could potentially be generalized to other disease states and immunological phenotypes. Cytomegalovirus status was reported to be diagnosed by the classifier with high specificity and sensitivity in both the original and validation cohorts. A few of the identified cytomegalovirus-associated TCR beta chains were confirmed in vitro to be specific for cytomegalovirus antigens. A further reported finding was that TCR beta sequences accurately predicted the HLA-A and HLA-B alleles for most subjects in the first cohort. While some public TCRs were present in many individuals, most TCR sequences turned up only very rarely across donors. Some IMGT-functional V segments, including TRBV6-2 and TRBV6-3, could not be told apart with the 87-base-pair reads, so those segments were excluded. In a later analysis, TCR association rates were found to vary across HLA loci, with the most associated TCRs seen for DRB1 alleles and the fewest for HLA-C alleles. Assigning TCR associations to individual alleles was difficult when HLA alleles, especially DR and DQ, strongly co-occurred. The presence/absence analyses assumed that sequencing depth was roughly uniform across donors, and that assumption may not be true. A cluster of highly shared sequence variants was judged likely to be a technical artifact of the sequencing pipeline. A later analysis found that most CMV-associated TCR beta chains appeared HLA-restricted, with HLA associations seemingly driven largely by CMV exposure. Linkage disequilibrium might explain the correlated functional status among segregating V segments, but an unknown experimental factor could not be ruled out. This cohort had only TCR beta chains sequenced, and the lack of alpha or paired-chain data limited which features could be detected. Because counts were too low, seventeen rarely observed V segments, including chromosome 9 orphons, were left out of the earlier analysis of about 620 of the donors. In an earlier analysis of roughly 500 of the donors, most TCR beta V segments appeared in productive rearrangements about 90% or about 30% of the time, broadly matching IMGT annotations.

The method was the immunoSEQ multiplex PCR assay. For the multiplex PCR, a mixture combining 60 forward primers for TCR Vbeta segments and 13 reverse primers for TCR Jbeta segments was used. The CDR3 region of rearranged TCR beta genes was amplified from genomic DNA with a multiplex PCR assay. The amplified TCR beta libraries were sequenced on the Illumina HiSeq System as 87-base-pair reads. The authors' analysis ran thus. Across the 600 to 700 repertoires, a later analysis counted tens of millions of unique TCR beta chains, 8.5 million to 12 million of which were shared by at least two donors. A nearest-neighbor algorithm error-corrected the raw reads and collapsed the reads into unique sequences, merging closely related sequences to remove PCR and sequencing errors. V, D and J gene segments were assigned by aligning CDR3 sequences to IMGT reference sequences. Each retained sequence needed at least a six-nucleotide match to both a V gene segment and a J gene segment. Rearrangements were called productive when the CDR3 lacked stop codons and stayed in frame with V and J; all others were non-productive. CDR3 was defined according to IMGT convention as the region running from the second conserved V-encoded cysteine to the conserved J-encoded phenylalanine. In an earlier analysis of around 540 of the donors, sequences lacking an unambiguous match to a single V gene segment were excluded. In an earlier analysis of some 590 of the donors, a V segment was called functional when productive rearrangements were above 56.7%, and segregating when the standard deviation between donors exceeded 5%. To diagnose cytomegalovirus status from the catalog of TCR beta chain sequences, a statistical classification framework was built. A later analysis assigned V and J genes by comparing TCR nucleotide sequences with IMGT/GENE-DB human TR gene sequences. Using the TCRdist pipeline, a later analysis assigned CDR3 sequences along with most-parsimonious VDJ recombination scenarios. In a later analysis, every TCR beta chain was defined by the combination of its CDR3 amino acid sequence and its V-gene family, and reads without a unique V-gene family were dropped. As a way to deal with suspected cross-contamination and a sequencing artifact, a later analysis dropped approximately 590 nucleotide sequences that were highly shared and had low generation probability. A later analysis calculated a clonal expansion index for each public chain from normalized within-repertoire ranks of inferred template counts. In a later analysis, generation probabilities were computed using a VDJ recombination model fitted to out-of-frame rearrangements, and the results were checked against IGoR. Hypergeometric tests were used in a later analysis to score TCR-TCR, TCR-HLA and TCR-CMV co-occurrence, with a repertoire-size bias correction applied to the TCR pairs. A later analysis estimated false discovery rates by permuting HLA or CMV assignments 20 times. In a later analysis, co-occurring TCRs were grouped with DBSCAN, and TCRdist sequence similarity was added when clustering was performed within HLA-allele-positive subsets. Repertoires with fewer than 30,000 or more than 120,000 public chains, plus five repertoires with anomalous nucleotide sharing, were excluded from co-occurrence clustering. TCRdb re-hosts the immuneACCESS table, in-frame sequences only. Its copies lack some clones; in the studies checked, an unresolved V gene accounts for under half of them, and the cause for the rest is not known. The DNA gave D and trimming, while V, J and clone size come from that table. In this sample the table shows some 80,000 clones, approximately 65% of which occur a single time. The top ten constitute 4.4% of the sample.

The germline V gene sets CDR1 to SGHDT and CDR2 to YYEEEE. The V end gives up 5 bases and the J end 2 bases, leaving 10 bases in the junction not matched to a gene. Including the terminal cysteine and phenylalanine, the CDR3 comprises 16 residues. Only CDR3 DNA is held: 48 bases, read in frame from base 1. As for this clone: There is no known antigen for this receptor. Per-base quality was not reported, and no clone a single base away is much larger than it.

The cohort consisted of 600 to 700 healthy bone marrow donors. At the time of sampling, every cohort member was nominally healthy, though immune exposures that went unrecorded were likely present. The donor tested CMV seropositive, placing the donor among the 290 or so seropositive members of the cohort. Every donor gave a peripheral blood sample, and the peripheral blood mononuclear cells from that sample were used for TCR beta sequencing. Genomic DNA was extracted from the blood cell samples with the Qiagen DNeasy Blood Extraction Kit. This receptor was obtained from a male donor in good health and CMV-seropositive. The sample was PBMCs. The sequence links TRBV5-6 to TRBJ2-1; the central 7 bases match TRBD1. The DNA reads as follows: TGTGCCAGCAGGTTACTCGCCGGGACAGCCTACAATGAGCAGTTCTTC. This translates into CASRLLAGTAYNEQFF. Reference TRBV5-6 and TRBJ2-1 genes cover what lies past the CDR3, so the full variable domain is DAGVTQSPTHLIKTRGQQVTLRCSPKSGHDTVSWYQQALGQGPQFIFQYYEEEERQRGNFPDRFSGHQFPNYSSELNVNALLLGDSALYLCASRLLAGTAYNEQFFGPGTRLTVL.